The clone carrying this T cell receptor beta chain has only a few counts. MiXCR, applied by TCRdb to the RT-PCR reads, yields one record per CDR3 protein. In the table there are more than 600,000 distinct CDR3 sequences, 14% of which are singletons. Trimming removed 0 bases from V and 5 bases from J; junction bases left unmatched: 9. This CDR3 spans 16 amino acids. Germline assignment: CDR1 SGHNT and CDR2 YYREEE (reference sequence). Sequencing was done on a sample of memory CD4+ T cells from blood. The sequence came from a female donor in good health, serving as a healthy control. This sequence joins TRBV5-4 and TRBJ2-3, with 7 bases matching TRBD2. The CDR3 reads CASSLGGPGEGDTQYF. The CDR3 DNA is TGTGCCAGCAGCTTGGGGGGACCGGGGGAGGGAGATACGCAGTATTTT.